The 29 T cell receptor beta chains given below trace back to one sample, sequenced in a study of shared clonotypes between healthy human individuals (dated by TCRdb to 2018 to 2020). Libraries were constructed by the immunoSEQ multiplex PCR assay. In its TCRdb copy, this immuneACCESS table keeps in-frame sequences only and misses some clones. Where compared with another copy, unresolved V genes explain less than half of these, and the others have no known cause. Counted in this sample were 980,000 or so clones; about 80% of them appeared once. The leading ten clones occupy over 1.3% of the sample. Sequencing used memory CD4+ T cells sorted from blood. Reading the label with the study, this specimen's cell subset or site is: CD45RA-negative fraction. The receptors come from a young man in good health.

The CDR3 region has the DNA TGTGCCAGCAGCTTCGGGCGGGGGATCTACAATGAGCAGTTCTTC. Its protein product is CASSFGRGIYNEQFF. The chain carries TRBV5-8 and TRBJ2-1; TRBD2 agrees at 7 bases. V shed 2 bases and J 3 bases; nucleotides not matched to a gene: 5. The CDR3 extends over 15 amino acids. Germline V lookup: CDR1 SGHTS, CDR2 YDEGEE.

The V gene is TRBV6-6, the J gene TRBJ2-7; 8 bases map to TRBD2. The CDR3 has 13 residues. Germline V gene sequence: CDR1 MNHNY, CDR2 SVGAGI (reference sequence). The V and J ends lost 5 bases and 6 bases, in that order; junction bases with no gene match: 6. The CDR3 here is CASSPGGSGEQYF. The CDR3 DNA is TGTGCCAGCAGTCCGGGGGGGTCAGGCGAGCAGTACTTC.

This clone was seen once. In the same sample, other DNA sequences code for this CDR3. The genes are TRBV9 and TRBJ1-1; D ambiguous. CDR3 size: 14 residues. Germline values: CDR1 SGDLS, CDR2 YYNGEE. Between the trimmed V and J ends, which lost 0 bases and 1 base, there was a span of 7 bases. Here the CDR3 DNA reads TGTGCCAGCAGCGTAGGCGGCCAGAACACTGAAGCTTTCTTT. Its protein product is CASSVGGQNTEAFF.

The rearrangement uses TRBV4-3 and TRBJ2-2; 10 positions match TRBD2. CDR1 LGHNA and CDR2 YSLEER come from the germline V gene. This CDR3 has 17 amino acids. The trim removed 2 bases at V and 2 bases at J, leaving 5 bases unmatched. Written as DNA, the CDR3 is TGCGCCAGCAGCCAACTCAGCGGGAGGGTCAACACCGGGGAGCTGTTTTTT. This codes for CASSQLSGRVNTGELFF.

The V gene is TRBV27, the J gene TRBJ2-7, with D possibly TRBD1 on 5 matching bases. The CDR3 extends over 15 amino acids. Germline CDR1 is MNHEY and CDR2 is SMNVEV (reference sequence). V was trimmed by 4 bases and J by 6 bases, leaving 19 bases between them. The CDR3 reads CASSYYPVQGGEQYF. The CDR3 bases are TGTGCCAGCAGTTACTACCCTGTTCAGGGCGGCGAGCAGTACTTC.

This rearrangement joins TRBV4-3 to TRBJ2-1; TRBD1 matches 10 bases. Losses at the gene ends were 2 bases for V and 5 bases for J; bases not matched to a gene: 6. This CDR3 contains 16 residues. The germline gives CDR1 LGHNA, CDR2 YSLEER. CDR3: CASSQNRDRGNNEQFF. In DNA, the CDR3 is TGCGCCAGCAGCCAAAACCGGGACAGGGGAAACAATGAGCAGTTCTTC.

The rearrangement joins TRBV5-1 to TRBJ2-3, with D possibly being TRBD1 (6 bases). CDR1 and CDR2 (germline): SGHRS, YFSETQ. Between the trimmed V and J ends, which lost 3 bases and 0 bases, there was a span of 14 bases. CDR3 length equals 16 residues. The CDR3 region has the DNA TGCGCCAGCAGCTATGGACAGCAATCTAGCACAGATACGCAGTATTTT. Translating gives CASSYGQQSSTDTQYF.

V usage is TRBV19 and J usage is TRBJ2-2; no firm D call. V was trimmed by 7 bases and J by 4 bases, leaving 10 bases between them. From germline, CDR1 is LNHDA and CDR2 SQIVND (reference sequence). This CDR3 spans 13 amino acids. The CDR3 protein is CASTLVITGELFF. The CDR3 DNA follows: TGTGCCAGTACCTTAGTGATCACCGGGGAGCTGTTTTTT.

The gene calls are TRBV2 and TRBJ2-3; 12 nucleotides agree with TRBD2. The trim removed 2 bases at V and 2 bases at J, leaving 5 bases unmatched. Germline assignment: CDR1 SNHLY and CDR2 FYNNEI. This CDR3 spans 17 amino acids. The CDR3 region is CASSERGTSGHTDTQYF. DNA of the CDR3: TGTGCCAGCAGTGAACGAGGGACTAGCGGGCACACAGATACGCAGTATTTT.

The CDR3 DNA sequence: TGTGCCAGCCGACCGGGACAGTCATCAAAGCCCCAGCATTTT. This translates into CASRPGQSSKPQHF. The V and J genes are TRBV28 and TRBJ1-5; 7 nucleotides agree with TRBD1. Looked up from germline, CDR1 is MDHEN and CDR2 is SYDVKM. The CDR3 spans 14 residues. Trimming at V came to 8 bases and at J to 8 bases, leaving 12 bases not matched to a gene.

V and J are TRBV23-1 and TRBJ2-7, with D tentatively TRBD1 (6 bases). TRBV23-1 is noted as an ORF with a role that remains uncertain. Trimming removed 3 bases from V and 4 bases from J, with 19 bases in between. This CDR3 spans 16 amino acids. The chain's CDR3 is CASSQWTPGVNYEQYF. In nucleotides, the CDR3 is TGCGCCAGCAGTCAGTGGACCCCAGGGGTCAATTACGAGCAGTACTTC.

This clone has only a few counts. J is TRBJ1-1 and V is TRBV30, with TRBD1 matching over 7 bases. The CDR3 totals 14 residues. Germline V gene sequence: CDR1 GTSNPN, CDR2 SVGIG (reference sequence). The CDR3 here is CAVEGGYPDTEAFF. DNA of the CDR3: TGTGCTGTCGAAGGGGGCTACCCGGACACTGAAGCTTTCTTT.

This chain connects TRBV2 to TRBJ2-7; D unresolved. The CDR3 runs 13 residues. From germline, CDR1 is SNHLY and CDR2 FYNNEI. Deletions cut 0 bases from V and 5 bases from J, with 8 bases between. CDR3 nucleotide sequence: TGTGCCAGCAGTGAAGCGCTTAGGGACGAGCAGTACTTC. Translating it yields CASSEALRDEQYF. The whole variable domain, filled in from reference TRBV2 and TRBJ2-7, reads EPEVTQTPSHQVTQMGQEVILRCVPISNHLYFYWYRQILGQKVEFLVSFYNNEISEKSEIFDDQFSVERPDGSNFTLKIRSTKLEDSAMYFCASSEALRDEQYFGPGTRLTVT.

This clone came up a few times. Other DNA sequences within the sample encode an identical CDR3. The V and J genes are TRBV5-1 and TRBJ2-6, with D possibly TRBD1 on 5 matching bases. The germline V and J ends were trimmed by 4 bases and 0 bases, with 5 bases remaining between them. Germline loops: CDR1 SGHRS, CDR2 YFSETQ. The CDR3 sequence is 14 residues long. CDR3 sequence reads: CASSDSSGANVLTF. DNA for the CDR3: TGCGCCAGCAGCGACAGCTCTGGGGCCAACGTCCTGACTTTC.

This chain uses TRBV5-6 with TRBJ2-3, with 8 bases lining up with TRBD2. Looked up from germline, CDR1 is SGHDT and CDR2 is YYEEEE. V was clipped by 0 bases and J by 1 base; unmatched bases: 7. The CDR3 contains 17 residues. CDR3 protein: CASSLVGSSGRTDTQYF. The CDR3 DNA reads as TGTGCCAGCAGCTTGGTAGGTTCTAGCGGGCGCACAGATACGCAGTATTTT.

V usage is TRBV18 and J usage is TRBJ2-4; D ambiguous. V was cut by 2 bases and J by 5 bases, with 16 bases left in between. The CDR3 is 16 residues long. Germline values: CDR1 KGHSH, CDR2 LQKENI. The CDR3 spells CASSPDRVGKENIQYF. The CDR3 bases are TGTGCCAGCTCACCAGACCGGGTGGGGAAGGAAAACATTCAGTACTTC.

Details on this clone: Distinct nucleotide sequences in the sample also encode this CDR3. For the CDR3, the DNA is TGCGCCAGCAGCCCGACAGGGAACACTGAAGCTTTCTTT. Protein sequence: CASSPTGNTEAFF. The chain is built from TRBV5-1 and TRBJ1-1, with TRBD1 as a possible D gene (6 bases). Between the trimmed V and J ends, which lost 4 bases and 1 base, there was a span of 8 bases. Germline V gene data show CDR1 as SGHRS and CDR2 as YFSETQ. This CDR3 has 13 residues.

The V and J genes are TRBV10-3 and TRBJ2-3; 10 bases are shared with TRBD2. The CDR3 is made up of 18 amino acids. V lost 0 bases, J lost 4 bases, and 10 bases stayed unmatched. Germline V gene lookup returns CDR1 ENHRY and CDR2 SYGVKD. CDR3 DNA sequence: TGTGCCATCAGTGAGTCGAGGGGCCTAGCGGGAGCTCCAGATACGCAGTATTTT. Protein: CAISESRGLAGAPDTQYF.

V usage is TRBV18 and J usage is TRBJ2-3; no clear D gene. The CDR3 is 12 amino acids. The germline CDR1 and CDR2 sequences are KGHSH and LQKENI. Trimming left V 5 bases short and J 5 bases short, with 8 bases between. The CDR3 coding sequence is TGTGCCAGCTCAAGCCCGGGAGATACGCAGTATTTT. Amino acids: CASSSPGDTQYF.

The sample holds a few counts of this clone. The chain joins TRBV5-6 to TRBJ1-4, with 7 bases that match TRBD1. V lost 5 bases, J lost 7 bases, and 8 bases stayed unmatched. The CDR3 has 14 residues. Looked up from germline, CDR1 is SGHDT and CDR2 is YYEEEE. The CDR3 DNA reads TGTGCCAGCAGTTGGGACAGTAAGGGTGAAAAACTGTTTTTT. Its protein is CASSWDSKGEKLFF.

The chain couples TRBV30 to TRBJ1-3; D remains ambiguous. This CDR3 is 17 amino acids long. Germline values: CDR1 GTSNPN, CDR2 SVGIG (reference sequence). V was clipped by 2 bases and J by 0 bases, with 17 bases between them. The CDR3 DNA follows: TGTGCCTGGAGTTCTATCGGAGGGCCGGCCTCTGGAAACACCATATATTTT. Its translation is CAWSSIGGPASGNTIYF.

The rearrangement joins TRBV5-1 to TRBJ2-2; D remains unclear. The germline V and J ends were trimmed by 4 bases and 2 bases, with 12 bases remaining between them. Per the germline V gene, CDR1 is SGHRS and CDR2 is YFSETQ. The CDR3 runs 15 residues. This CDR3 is CASSPRQANTGELFF. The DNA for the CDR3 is TGCGCCAGCAGCCCCCGACAAGCCAACACCGGGGAGCTGTTTTTT.

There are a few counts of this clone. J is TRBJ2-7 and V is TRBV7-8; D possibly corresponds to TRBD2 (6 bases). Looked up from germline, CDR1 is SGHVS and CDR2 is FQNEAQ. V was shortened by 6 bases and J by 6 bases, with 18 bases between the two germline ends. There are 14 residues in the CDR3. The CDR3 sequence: CASSHGSARAEQYF. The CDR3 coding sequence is TGTGCCAGCAGTCACGGGAGCGCGAGGGCCGAGCAGTACTTC.

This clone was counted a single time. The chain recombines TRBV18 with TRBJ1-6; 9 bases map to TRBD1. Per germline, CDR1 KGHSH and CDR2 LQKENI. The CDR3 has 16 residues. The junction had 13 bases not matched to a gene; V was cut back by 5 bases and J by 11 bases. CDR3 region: CASSALPGQGTTPLHF. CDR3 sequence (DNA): TGTGCCAGCTCAGCCTTACCGGGACAGGGAACGACACCCCTCCACTTT.

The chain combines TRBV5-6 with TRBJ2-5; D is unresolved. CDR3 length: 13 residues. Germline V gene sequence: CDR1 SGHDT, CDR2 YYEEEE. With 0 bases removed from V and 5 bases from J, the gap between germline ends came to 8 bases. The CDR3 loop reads CASSLVSPETQYF. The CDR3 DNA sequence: TGTGCCAGCAGCTTGGTTTCTCCGGAGACCCAGTACTTC.

In DNA form, the CDR3 reads TGTGCCAGCAGCCGGACAGTGTACAATGAGCAGTTCTTC. Translating gives CASSRTVYNEQFF. The chain couples TRBV28 to TRBJ2-1, with D possibly TRBD1 on 6 matching bases. The CDR3 is 13 amino acids. Deletions cut 6 bases from V and 4 bases from J, with 10 bases between. Germline values: CDR1 MDHEN, CDR2 SYDVKM.

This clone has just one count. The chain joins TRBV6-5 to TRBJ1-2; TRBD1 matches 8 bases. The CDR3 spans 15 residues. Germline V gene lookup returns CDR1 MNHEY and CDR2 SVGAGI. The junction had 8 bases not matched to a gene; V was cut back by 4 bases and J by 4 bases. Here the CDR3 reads CASSWQITGGYGYTF. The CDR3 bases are TGTGCCAGCAGTTGGCAAATTACAGGGGGCTATGGCTACACCTTC.

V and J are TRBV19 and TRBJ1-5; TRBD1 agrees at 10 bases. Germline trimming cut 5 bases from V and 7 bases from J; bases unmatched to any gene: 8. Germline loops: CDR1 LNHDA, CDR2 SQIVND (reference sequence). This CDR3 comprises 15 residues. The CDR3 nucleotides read TGTGCCAGTAGTCCACCGACAGGGGGCGGGCAGCCCCAGCATTTT. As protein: CASSPPTGGGQPQHF. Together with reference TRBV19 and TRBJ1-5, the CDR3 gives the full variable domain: DGGITQSPKYLFRKEGQNVTLSCEQNLNHDAMYWYRQDPGQGLRLIYYSQIVNDFQKGDIAEGYSVSREKKESFPLTVTSAQKNPTAFYLCASSPPTGGGQPQHFGDGTRLSIL.

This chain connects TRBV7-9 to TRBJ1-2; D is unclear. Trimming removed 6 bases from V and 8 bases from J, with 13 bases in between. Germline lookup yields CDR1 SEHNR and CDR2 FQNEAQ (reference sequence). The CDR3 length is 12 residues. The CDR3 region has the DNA TGTGCCAGCAGATTTTGGGAAGGGGGCTACACCTTC. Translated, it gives CASRFWEGGYTF.